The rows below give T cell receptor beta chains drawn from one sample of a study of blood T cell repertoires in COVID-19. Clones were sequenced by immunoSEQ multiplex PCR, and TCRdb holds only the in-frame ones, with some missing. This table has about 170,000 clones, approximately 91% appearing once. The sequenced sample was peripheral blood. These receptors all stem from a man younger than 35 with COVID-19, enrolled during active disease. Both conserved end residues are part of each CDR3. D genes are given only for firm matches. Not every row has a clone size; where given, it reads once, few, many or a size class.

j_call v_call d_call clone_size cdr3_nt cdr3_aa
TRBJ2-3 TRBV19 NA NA TGTGCCAGTAGTATACTAACAGGGACAGATACGCAGTATTTT CASSILTGTDTQYF
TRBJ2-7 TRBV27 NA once TGTGCCAGCAGTTACTTTGCTAGCATCCACGAGCAGTACTTC CASSYFASIHEQYF
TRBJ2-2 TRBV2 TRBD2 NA TGTGCCAGCAGTAGTCCGGGACTAGCGGGAAACACCGGGGAGCTGTTTTTT CASSSPGLAGNTGELFF
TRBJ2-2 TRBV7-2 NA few TGTGCCAGCAGCTTAGGACTAGATAACGGGGAGCTGTTTTTT CASSLGLDNGELFF
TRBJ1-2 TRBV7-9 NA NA TGTGCCAGCACCTCCGACATCTATGGCTACACCTTC CASTSDIYGYTF
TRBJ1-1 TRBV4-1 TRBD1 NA TGCGCCAGCAGCCAAGGAGGCAGGGGGCGGGCTTTCTTT CASSQGGRGRAFF
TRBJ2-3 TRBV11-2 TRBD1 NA TGTGCCAGCAGCCGAACCCGACAGGGGGCGACAACGGATACGCAGTATTTT CASSRTRQGATTDTQYF
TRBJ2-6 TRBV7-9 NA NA TGTGCCAGCAGCTTAGAAGGTTCACAGTCTGGGGCCAACGTCCTGACTTTC CASSLEGSQSGANVLTF
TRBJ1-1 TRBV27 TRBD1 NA TGTGCCAGCAGGTGGGACAGGGAGAACACTGAAGCTTTCTTT CASRWDRENTEAFF
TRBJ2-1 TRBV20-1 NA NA TGCAGTGCTAGGGTCCGGGAGCTACAGTTCTTC CSARVRELQFF